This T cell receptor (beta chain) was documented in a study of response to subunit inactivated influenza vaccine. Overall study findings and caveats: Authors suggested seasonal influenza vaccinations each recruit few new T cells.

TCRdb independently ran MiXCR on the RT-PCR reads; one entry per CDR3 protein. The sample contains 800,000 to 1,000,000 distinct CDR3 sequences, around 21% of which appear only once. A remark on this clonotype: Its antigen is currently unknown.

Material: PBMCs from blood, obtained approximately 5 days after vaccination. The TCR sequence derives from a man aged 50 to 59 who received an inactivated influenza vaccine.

The CDR3 DNA follows: TGTGCCACTGGACGGAGGGAATACGAGCAGTACTTC. It specifies CATGRREYEQYF. The V gene is TRBV12-3 or TRBV12-4, the J gene TRBJ2-7, with TRBD2 as a possible D gene (6 bases). V dropped 10 bases and J dropped 4 bases, with 14 bases sitting between them. This CDR3 has 12 residues.